This passage covers 22 T cell receptor beta chains from one sample sequenced in a study of T cell responses to AZD1222 COVID-19 vaccine. Sequenced by immunoSEQ multiplex PCR; TCRdb stores in-frame clones only, minus some. The data contain 80,000 to 130,000 clones, roughly nine tenths of them singletons. The sequences come from peripheral blood, collected on day 0 of AZD1222 vaccination. The receptors come from an adult in good health.

This sequence joins TRBV3-1 (or the pseudogene TRBV3-2) and TRBJ1-1; 8 nucleotides match TRBD1. CDR1 and CDR2 (germline): LGHDT, YNNKEL (reference sequence). With V trimmed by 0 bases and J by 4 bases, 13 bases remained unmatched. This CDR3 has 18 residues. CDR3 amino acids: CASSQDWGTGPISTEAFF. The DNA of the CDR3 is TGTGCCAGCAGCCAAGATTGGGGGACAGGCCCGATAAGCACTGAAGCTTTCTTT.

This clone was recorded once. This sequence joins TRBV13 and TRBJ2-3; D possibly corresponds to TRBD1 (5 bases). Germline values: CDR1 PRHDT, CDR2 FYEKMQ (reference sequence). The CDR3 is 13 residues long. Trimming shortened V by 8 bases and J by 3 bases, and 12 bases separated the two germline ends. The CDR3 nucleotides read TGTGCCAGCCGGCAGGGTGGGACAGATACGCAGTATTTT. Translation: CASRQGGTDTQYF.

The rearrangement links TRBV3-1 (or the pseudogene TRBV3-2) to TRBJ1-4; D unresolved. Trimming pared 4 bases from V and 4 bases from J, leaving 7 bases between. The CDR3 contains 13 residues. CDR1 is LGHDT and CDR2 is YNNKEL in the germline V gene (reference sequence). CDR3 residues: CASSPLSNEKLFF. Here the CDR3 DNA reads TGTGCCAGCAGCCCACTCAGTAATGAAAAACTGTTTTTT.

The chain couples TRBV19 to TRBJ2-3; 7 bases are shared with TRBD1. The CDR3 has 13 residues. Germline V gives CDR1 LNHDA, CDR2 SQIVND (reference sequence). The trim removed 4 bases at V and 4 bases at J, leaving 2 bases unmatched. The CDR3, as DNA: TGTGCCAGTAGTACGCAGGGGGCAGATACGCAGTATTTT. Its protein is CASSTQGADTQYF.

The J gene is TRBJ2-7, the V gene TRBV4-1; a possible D gene is TRBD2 (5 bases). The CDR3 extends over 15 amino acids. Germline-derived CDR1 and CDR2 are MGHRA and YSYEKL. Trimming took off 4 bases at V and 1 base at J, with 14 bases between the two ends. The CDR3 here is CASSPLGGGSYEQYF. The DNA for the CDR3 is TGCGCCAGCAGCCCACTAGGAGGCGGATCCTACGAGCAGTACTTC.

This clone was found once. The chain carries TRBV28 and TRBJ2-7, with 8 bases that match TRBD1. Per the germline V gene, CDR1 is MDHEN and CDR2 is SYDVKM. Trimming cost V 4 bases and J 7 bases; bases outside gene matches: 18. The CDR3 has 17 amino acids. The CDR3 nucleotides are TGTGCCAGCAGTTCCCTGCCCGGGACAGGCTACGGACGGGAGCAGTACTTC. It translates to CASSSLPGTGYGREQYF.

The rearrangement uses TRBV6-4 and TRBJ1-1, with D maybe TRBD1 (6 bases). Germline V lookup: CDR1 MRHNA, CDR2 SNTAGT. CDR3 length: 13 residues. Trimming left V 6 bases short and J 1 base short, with 9 bases between. The CDR3 coding sequence is TGTGCCAGCAGGGACAGAGGGAACACTGAAGCTTTCTTT. Translated: CASRDRGNTEAFF.

This chain uses TRBV19 with TRBJ1-2; D is possibly TRBD1 (6 bases). V was pared by 5 bases and J by 8 bases, with 18 bases between. The length of the CDR3 is 14 residues. Germline V gene lookup returns CDR1 LNHDA and CDR2 SQIVND (reference sequence). CDR3 amino acids: CASSFTGGSGGYTF. The CDR3 DNA sequence: TGTGCCAGTAGTTTTACCGGGGGCAGTGGCGGCTACACCTTC.

This chain uses TRBV9 with TRBJ1-2; weak D call: TRBD1 (5 bases). CDR1 and CDR2 from the germline V gene are SGDLS and YYNGEE. V was pared by 0 bases and J by 1 base, with 10 bases between. The CDR3 covers 15 residues. The CDR3 nucleotides read TGTGCCAGCAGCGTAGCGGCAGGGTATAACTATGGCTACACCTTC. Translated, it gives CASSVAAGYNYGYTF.

The chain's CDR3 is CASTSPFSYEQYF. The CDR3 bases are TGTGCCAGCACCTCCCCTTTTTCCTACGAGCAGTACTTC. This chain connects TRBV6-5 to TRBJ2-7; D uncertain. The ends were cut back, 7 bases at V and 1 base at J, with 11 bases in the middle. Germline assignment: CDR1 MNHEY and CDR2 SVGAGI. The length of the CDR3 is 13 residues.

The chain couples TRBV6-5 to TRBJ1-2; TRBD1 aligns across 8 bases. Germline CDR1 and CDR2: MNHEY and SVGAGI. The CDR3 runs to 14 residues. V lost 6 bases, J lost 6 bases, and 9 bases stayed unmatched. CDR3 nucleotide sequence: TGTGCCAGCAGGGACAGGACAGGGTTTGATGGCTACACCTTC. Amino acids: CASRDRTGFDGYTF.

This sequence joins TRBV28 and TRBJ1-2, with TRBD1 matching 12 bases. The length of the CDR3 is 15 residues. Germline lookup yields CDR1 MDHEN and CDR2 SYDVKM. Trimming at V came to 5 bases and at J to 7 bases, leaving 8 bases not matched to a gene. For the CDR3, the DNA is TGTGCCAGCAGTCCGCCGGGACAGGGGGCGGTTGGCTACACCTTC. It codes for CASSPPGQGAVGYTF.

V gene TRBV19 combines with J gene TRBJ1-1; the D is unclear. Germline CDR1 LNHDA, CDR2 SQIVND (reference sequence). This CDR3 comprises 13 residues. Trimming took off 2 bases at V and 1 base at J, with 5 bases between the two ends. The CDR3 spells CASSIRENTEAFF. CDR3 nucleotides: TGTGCCAGTAGTATACGGGAGAACACTGAAGCTTTCTTT.

This rearrangement joins TRBV4-2 to TRBJ2-1, with 8 bases identical to TRBD2. The CDR3 loop spans 15 amino acids. Losses at the gene ends were 4 bases for V and 6 bases for J; bases not matched to a gene: 8. Germline CDR1 and CDR2: LGHNA and YNFKEQ. The CDR3 DNA reads as TGTGCCAGCAGCCGGGGCCAAGCGGGGGTCAATGAGCAGTTCTTC. Translation gives CASSRGQAGVNEQFF.

The rearrangement uses TRBV5-1 and TRBJ1-2; TRBD1 matches at 8 bases. The CDR3 is made up of 13 amino acids. The V and J ends lost 4 bases and 4 bases, in that order; junction bases with no gene match: 3. Germline CDR1 reads SGHRS; CDR2 reads YFSETQ. The CDR3 spells CASSADRAYGYTF. The CDR3 DNA sequence: TGCGCCAGCAGCGCGGACAGGGCCTATGGCTACACCTTC.

V usage is TRBV7-6 and J usage is TRBJ2-2; 9 positions agree with TRBD2. The ends lost 8 bases at V and 6 bases at J; junction bases unmatched: 7. The germline V gene encodes CDR1 SGHVS and CDR2 FNYEAQ. This CDR3 spans 14 amino acids. As DNA, the CDR3 is TGTGCCAGCGCGGGGGGGCCGGTCCCCGGGGAGCTGTTTTTT. Protein product: CASAGGPVPGELFF.

V gene TRBV6-1 combines with J gene TRBJ2-7, with unresolved D. Germline-derived CDR1 and CDR2 are MNHNS and SASEGT. This CDR3 has 12 amino acids. V lost 1 base, J lost 3 bases, and 4 bases lay in between. CDR3 sequence: CASSEVHYEQYF. The DNA for the CDR3 is TGTGCCAGCAGTGAAGTCCACTACGAGCAGTACTTC.

This clone was picked up a small number of times. This chain joins TRBV19 and TRBJ1-3; 10 nucleotides agree with TRBD1. Germline-derived CDR1 and CDR2 are LNHDA and SQIVND (reference sequence). There are 15 residues in the CDR3. With V trimmed by 6 bases and J by 2 bases, 4 bases remained unmatched. The CDR3, as DNA: TGTGCCAGTAGGAGACAGGGGGCAACTGGAAACACCATATATTTT. Protein: CASRRQGATGNTIYF.

This chain joins TRBV11-1 and TRBJ2-7, with 9 bases matching TRBD1. Germline-derived CDR1 and CDR2 are SGHAT and FQDESV (reference sequence). Losses at the gene ends were 2 bases for V and 2 bases for J; bases not matched to a gene: 4. This CDR3 has 15 residues. In DNA, the CDR3 is TGTGCCAGCAGCTTAAGACGACAGGGGGCCTACGAGCAGTACTTC. Encoded protein: CASSLRRQGAYEQYF.

The V gene is TRBV11-3, the J gene TRBJ1-1, with D possibly being TRBD1 (5 bases). V was pared by 1 base and J by 4 bases, with 7 bases between. This CDR3 contains 13 residues. Germline V gene data show CDR1 as SGHNT and CDR2 as YENEEA. CDR3 DNA sequence: TGTGCCAGCAGCTTAGCTGGGGGCACTGAAGCTTTCTTT. Amino acids: CASSLAGGTEAFF.

The rearrangement uses TRBV30 and TRBJ2-1, with TRBD2 matching 12 bases. CDR1 is GTSNPN, CDR2 SVGIG, per germline (reference sequence). The CDR3 length is 18 residues. The junction had 12 bases not matched to a gene; V was cut back by 5 bases and J by 1 base. CDR3 region: CAWSITSGGRWSYNEQFF. The CDR3 DNA follows: TGTGCCTGGTCAATCACTAGCGGGGGGCGGTGGTCCTACAATGAGCAGTTCTTC.

The rearrangement uses TRBV7-9 and TRBJ1-5; TRBD1 is a possible D gene (6 bases). V shed 4 bases and J shed 0 bases, with 10 bases lying between them. CDR3 size: 15 residues. CDR1 SEHNR and CDR2 FQNEAQ come from the germline V gene (reference sequence). The CDR3 DNA sequence: TGTGCCAGCAGCTCGGACAGTTATAGCAATCAGCCCCAGCATTTT. Amino acid sequence: CASSSDSYSNQPQHF.